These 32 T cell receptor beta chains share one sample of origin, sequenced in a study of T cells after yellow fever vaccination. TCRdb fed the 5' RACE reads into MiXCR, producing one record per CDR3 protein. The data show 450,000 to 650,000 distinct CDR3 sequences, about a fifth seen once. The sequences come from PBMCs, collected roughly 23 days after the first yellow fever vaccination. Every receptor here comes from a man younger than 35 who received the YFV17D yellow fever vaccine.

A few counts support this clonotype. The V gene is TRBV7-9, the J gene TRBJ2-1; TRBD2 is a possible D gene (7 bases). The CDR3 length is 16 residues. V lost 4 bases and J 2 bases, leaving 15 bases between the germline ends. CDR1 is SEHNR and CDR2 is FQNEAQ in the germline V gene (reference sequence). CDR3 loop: CASSYFRGAAYNEQFF. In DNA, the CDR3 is TGTGCCAGCAGCTATTTCCGGGGGGCAGCCTACAATGAGCAGTTCTTC.

In nucleotides, the CDR3 is TGTGCCAGCAGCCGATCACTAGCGGGGGGGCGGGTGCAGTTCTTC. Its protein product is CASSRSLAGGRVQFF. The chain couples TRBV3-1 to TRBJ2-1, with TRBD2 matching over 13 bases. V lost 4 bases, J lost 12 bases, and 9 bases stayed unmatched. Germline assignment: CDR1 LGHDT and CDR2 YNNKEL (reference sequence). This CDR3 region has 15 residues.

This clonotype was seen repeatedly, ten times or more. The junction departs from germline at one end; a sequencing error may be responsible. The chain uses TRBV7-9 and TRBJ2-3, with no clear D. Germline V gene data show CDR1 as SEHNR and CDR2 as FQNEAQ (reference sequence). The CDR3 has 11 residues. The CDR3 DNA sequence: TGCGCCAGCAGCTTTGAAGATACGCAGTATTTT. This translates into CASSFEDTQYF.

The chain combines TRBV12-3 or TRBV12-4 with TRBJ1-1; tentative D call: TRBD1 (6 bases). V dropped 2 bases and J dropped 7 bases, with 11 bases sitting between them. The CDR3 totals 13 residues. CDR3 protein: CASSLTGMFEAFF. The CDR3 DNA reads TGTGCCAGCAGTTTAACAGGGATGTTTGAAGCTTTCTTT.

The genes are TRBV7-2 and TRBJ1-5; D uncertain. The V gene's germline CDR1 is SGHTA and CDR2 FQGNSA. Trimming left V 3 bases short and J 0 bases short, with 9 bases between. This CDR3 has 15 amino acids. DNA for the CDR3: TGTGCCAGCAGCTTGATAGGGCATAGCAATCAGCCCCAGCATTTT. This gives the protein CASSLIGHSNQPQHF.

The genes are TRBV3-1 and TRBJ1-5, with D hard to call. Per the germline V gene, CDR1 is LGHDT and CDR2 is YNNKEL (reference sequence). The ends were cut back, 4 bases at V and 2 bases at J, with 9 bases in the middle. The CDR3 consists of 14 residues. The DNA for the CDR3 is TGTGCCAGCAGCCCTTGGGTGGGCAATCAGCCCCAGCATTTT. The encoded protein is CASSPWVGNQPQHF.

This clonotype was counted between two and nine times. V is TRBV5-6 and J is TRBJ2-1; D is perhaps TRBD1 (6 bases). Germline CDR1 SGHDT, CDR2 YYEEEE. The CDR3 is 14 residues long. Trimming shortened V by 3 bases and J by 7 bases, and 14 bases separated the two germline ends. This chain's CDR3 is CASSSYRERNEQFF. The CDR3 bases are TGTGCCAGCAGCTCATACAGGGAAAGGAATGAGCAGTTCTTC. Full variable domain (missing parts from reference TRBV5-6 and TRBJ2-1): DAGVTQSPTHLIKTRGQQVTLRCSPKSGHDTVSWYQQALGQGPQFIFQYYEEEERQRGNFPDRFSGHQFPNYSSELNVNALLLGDSALYLCASSSYRERNEQFFGPGTRLTVL.

The CDR3, as DNA: TGCAGTGCTCGGGGGACAGGGACCTACAATGAGCAGTTCTTC. Encoded protein: CSARGTGTYNEQFF. The chain carries TRBV20-1 and TRBJ2-1; the match to TRBD1 covers 9 bases. Germline V gene sequence: CDR1 DFQATT, CDR2 SNEGSKA (reference sequence). The CDR3 has 14 residues. V dropped 5 bases and J dropped 2; count of bases not matched to a gene: 4.

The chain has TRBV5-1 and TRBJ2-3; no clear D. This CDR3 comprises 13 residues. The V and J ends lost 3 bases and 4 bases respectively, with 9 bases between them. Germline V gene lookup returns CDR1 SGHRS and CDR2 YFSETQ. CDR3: CASSWGASDTQYF. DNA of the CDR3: TGCGCCAGCAGCTGGGGTGCTTCAGATACGCAGTATTTT. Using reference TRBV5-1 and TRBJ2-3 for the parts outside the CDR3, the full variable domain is KAGVTQTPRYLIKTRGQQVTLSCSPISGHRSVSWYQQTPGQGLQFLFEYFSETQRNKGNFPGRFSGRQFSNSRSEMNVSTLELGDSALYLCASSWGASDTQYFGPGTRLTVL.

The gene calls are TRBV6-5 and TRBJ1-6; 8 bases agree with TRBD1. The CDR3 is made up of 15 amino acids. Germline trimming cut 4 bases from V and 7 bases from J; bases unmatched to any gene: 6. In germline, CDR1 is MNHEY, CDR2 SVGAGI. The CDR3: CASSFSTGGNSPLHF. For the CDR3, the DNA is TGTGCCAGCAGTTTCTCTACAGGGGGGAATTCACCCCTCCACTTT.

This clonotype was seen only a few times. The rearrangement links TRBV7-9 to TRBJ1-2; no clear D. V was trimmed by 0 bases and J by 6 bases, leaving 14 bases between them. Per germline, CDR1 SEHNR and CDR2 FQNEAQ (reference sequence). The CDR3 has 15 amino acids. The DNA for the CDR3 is TGTGCCAGCAGCTTAGCCAACGACCGGGAGAATGGCTACACCTTC. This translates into CASSLANDRENGYTF.

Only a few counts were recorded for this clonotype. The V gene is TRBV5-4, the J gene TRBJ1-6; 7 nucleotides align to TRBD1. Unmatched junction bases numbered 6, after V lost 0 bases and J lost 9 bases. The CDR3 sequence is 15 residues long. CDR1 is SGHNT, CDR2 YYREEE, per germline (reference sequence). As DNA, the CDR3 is TGTGCCAGCAGCTTGGGTACAGGGGACGGTTCACCCCTCCACTTT. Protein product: CASSLGTGDGSPLHF. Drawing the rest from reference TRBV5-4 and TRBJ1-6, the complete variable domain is ETGVTQSPTHLIKTRGQQVTLRCSSQSGHNTVSWYQQALGQGPQFIFQYYREEENGRGNFPPRFSGLQFPNYSSELNVNALELDDSALYLCASSLGTGDGSPLHFGNGTRLTVT.

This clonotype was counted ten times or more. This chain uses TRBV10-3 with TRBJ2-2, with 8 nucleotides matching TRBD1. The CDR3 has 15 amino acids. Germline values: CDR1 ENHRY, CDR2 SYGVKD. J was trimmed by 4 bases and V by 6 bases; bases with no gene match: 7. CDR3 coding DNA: TGTGCCATCAGCGAATGGACAGGGATCACCGGGGAGCTGTTTTTT. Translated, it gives CAISEWTGITGELFF.

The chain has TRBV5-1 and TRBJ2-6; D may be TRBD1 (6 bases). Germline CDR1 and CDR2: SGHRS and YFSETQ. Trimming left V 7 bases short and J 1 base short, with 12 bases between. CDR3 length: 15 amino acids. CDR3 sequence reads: CASQDTGSGANVLTF. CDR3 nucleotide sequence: TGCGCCAGCCAAGACACAGGGTCTGGGGCCAACGTCCTGACTTTC.

CDR3 DNA sequence: TGTGCCAGCAGTTATAGCGGGGGGGCCGTTGAGCAGTTCTTC. This codes for CASSYSGGAVEQFF. The chain carries TRBV6-2 or TRBV6-3 and TRBJ2-1, with 11 nucleotides matching TRBD2. The CDR3 contains 14 residues. J lost 9 bases, V lost 3 bases, and 4 bases had no gene match. Per germline, CDR1 MNHEY and CDR2 SVGEGT.

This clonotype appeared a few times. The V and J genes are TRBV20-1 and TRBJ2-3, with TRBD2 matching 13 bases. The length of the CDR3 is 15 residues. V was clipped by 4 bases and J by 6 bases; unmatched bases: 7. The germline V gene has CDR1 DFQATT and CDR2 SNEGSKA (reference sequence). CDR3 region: CSAIKLAGGEDTQYF. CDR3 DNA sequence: TGCAGTGCTATAAAACTAGCGGGGGGGGAGGATACGCAGTATTTT.

The CDR3 DNA reads TGCGCCAGCAGCTTGGCCCCGCAGGGCACCGGGGAGCTGTTTTTT. This gives the protein CASSLAPQGTGELFF. This sequence joins TRBV5-1 and TRBJ2-2; TRBD1 is a possible D gene (5 bases). This CDR3 has 15 residues. Germline V gives CDR1 SGHRS, CDR2 YFSETQ. V shed 0 bases and J shed 4 bases, with 10 bases lying between them.

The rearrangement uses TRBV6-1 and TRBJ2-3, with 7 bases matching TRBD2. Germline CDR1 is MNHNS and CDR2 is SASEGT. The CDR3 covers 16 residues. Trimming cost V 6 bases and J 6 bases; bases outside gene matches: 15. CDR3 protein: CASRTPERDLLDTQYF. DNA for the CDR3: TGTGCCAGCAGGACCCCCGAGCGGGACCTTCTGGATACGCAGTATTTT.

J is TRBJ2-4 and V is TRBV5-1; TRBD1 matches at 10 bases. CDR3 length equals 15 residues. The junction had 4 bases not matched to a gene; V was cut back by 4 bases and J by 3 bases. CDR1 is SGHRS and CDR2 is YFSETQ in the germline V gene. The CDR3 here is CASSPGQGGKNIQYF. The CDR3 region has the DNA TGCGCCAGCAGCCCCGGACAGGGGGGCAAAAACATTCAGTACTTC.

As DNA, the CDR3 is TGTGCCAGCGGCCGACGGGAGAGCACAGATACGCAGTATTTT. Translated, it gives CASGRRESTDTQYF. The gene calls are TRBV6-1 and TRBJ2-3; maybe TRBD2 (6 bases). CDR1 MNHNS and CDR2 SASEGT come from the germline V gene. Trimming cost V 8 bases and J 0 bases, with 12 bases left between them. This CDR3 is 14 amino acids long.

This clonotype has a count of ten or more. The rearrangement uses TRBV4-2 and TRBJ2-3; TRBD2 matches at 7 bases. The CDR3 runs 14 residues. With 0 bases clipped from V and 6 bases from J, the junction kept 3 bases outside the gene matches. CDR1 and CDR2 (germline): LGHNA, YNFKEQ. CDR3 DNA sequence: TGTGCCAGCAGCCAAGATCGGCGGGGGGATACGCAGTATTTT. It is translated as CASSQDRRGDTQYF.

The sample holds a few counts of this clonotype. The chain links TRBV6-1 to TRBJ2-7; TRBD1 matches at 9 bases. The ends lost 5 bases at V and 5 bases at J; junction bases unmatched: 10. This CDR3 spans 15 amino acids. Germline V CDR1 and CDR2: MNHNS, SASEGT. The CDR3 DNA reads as TGTGCCAGCAGTAGCACAGGGGGCTGGAGGGACGAGCAGTACGTC. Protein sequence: CASSSTGGWRDEQYV.

Here the CDR3 reads CASSSGPPDEQYF. The CDR3 DNA is TGTGCCAGCAGTTCGGGACCTCCGGACGAGCAGTACTTC. The rearrangement joins TRBV12-3 or TRBV12-4 to TRBJ2-7; possibly TRBD1 or TRBD2 for D (5 bases each). The CDR3 has 13 amino acids. Trimming removed 4 bases at V and 5 bases at J, with 12 bases between.

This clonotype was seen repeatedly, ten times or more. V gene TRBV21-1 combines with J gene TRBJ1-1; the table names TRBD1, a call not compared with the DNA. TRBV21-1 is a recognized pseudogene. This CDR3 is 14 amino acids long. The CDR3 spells CASSKKTGNTEAFF. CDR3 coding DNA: TGTGCCAGCAGCAAGAAGACAGGGAACACTGAAGCTTTCTTT.

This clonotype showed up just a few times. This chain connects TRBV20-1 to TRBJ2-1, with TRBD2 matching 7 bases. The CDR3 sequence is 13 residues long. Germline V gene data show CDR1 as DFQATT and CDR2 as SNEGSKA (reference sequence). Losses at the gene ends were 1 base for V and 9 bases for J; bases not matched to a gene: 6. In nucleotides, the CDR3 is TGCAGTGCTAGAGCGGAGACTAGCCCTGAGCAGTTCTTC. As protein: CSARAETSPEQFF.

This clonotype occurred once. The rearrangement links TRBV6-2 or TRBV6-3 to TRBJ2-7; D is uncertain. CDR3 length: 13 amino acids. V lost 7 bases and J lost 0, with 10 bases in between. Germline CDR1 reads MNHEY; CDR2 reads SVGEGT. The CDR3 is CASTPQNSYEQYF. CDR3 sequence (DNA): TGTGCCAGCACGCCGCAAAACTCCTACGAGCAGTACTTC.

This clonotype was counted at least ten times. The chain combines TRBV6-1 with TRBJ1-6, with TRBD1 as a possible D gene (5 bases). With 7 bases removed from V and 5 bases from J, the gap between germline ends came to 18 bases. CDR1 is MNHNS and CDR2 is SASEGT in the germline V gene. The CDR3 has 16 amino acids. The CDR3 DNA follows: TGTGCCAGCAAGGCAGGGTTATATCAGGATAATTCACCCCTCCACTTT. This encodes CASKAGLYQDNSPLHF.

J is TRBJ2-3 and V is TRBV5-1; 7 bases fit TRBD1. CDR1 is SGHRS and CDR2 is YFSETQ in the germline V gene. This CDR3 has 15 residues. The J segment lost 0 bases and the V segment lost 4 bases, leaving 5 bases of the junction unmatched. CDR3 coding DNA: TGCGCCAGCAGCATACCGACAGGGAGCACAGATACGCAGTATTTT. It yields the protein CASSIPTGSTDTQYF. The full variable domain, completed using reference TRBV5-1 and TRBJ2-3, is KAGVTQTPRYLIKTRGQQVTLSCSPISGHRSVSWYQQTPGQGLQFLFEYFSETQRNKGNFPGRFSGRQFSNSRSEMNVSTLELGDSALYLCASSIPTGSTDTQYFGPGTRLTVL.

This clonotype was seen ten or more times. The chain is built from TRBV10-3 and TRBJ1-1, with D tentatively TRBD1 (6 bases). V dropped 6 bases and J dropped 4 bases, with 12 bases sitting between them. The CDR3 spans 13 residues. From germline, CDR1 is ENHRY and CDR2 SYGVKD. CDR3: CAIRWDMSTEAFF. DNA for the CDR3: TGTGCCATCAGGTGGGACATGTCCACTGAAGCTTTCTTT.

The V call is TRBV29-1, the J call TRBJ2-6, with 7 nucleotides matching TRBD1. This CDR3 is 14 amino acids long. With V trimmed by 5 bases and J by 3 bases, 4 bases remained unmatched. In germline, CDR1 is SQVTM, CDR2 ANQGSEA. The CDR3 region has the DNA TGCAGCGTTCGACAGGGTAATGGGGCCAACGTCCTGACTTTC. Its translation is CSVRQGNGANVLTF. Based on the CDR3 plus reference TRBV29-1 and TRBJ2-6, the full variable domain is SAVISQKPSRDICQRGTSLTIQCQVDSQVTMMFWYRQQPGQSLTLIATANQGSEATYESGFVIDKFPISRPNLTFSTLTVSNMSPEDSSIYLCSVRQGNGANVLTFGAGSRLTVL.

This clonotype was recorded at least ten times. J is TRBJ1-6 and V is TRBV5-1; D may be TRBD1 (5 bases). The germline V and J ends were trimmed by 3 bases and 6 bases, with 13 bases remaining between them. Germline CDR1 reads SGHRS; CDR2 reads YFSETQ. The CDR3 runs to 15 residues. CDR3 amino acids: CASSSRRARNSPLHF. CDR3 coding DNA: TGCGCCAGCAGCTCCCGCAGGGCCCGTAATTCACCCCTCCACTTT. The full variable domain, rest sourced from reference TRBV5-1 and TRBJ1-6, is KAGVTQTPRYLIKTRGQQVTLSCSPISGHRSVSWYQQTPGQGLQFLFEYFSETQRNKGNFPGRFSGRQFSNSRSEMNVSTLELGDSALYLCASSSRRARNSPLHFGNGTRLTVT.

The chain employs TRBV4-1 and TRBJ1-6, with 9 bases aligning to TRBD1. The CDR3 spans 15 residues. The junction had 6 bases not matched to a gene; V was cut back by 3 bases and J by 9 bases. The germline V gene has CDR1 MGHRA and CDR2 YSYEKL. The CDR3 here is CASSQEKTGGSPLHF. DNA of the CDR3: TGCGCCAGCAGCCAGGAAAAGACAGGGGGTTCACCCCTCCACTTT.